This T cell receptor beta chain was documented in a study of CD8+CD57+ T cells in acquired aplastic anemia. General observations from the study: No significant difference in CD8+ Simpson's diversity was found between patients and controls.

This clonotype has ten or more counts. Its antigen is not known. The CDR3 loop spans 17 amino acids. The germline V gene has CDR1 SGDLS and CDR2 YYNGEE. The V and J ends lost 3 bases and 0 bases, in that order; junction bases with no gene match: 7. In patients chosen for sequencing, flow cytometry had shown CD8+CD57+ cell expansion. Genomic DNA constituted the template upon which TCR beta VDJ and CDR3 profiling was performed. Using its own MiXCR run on the reads, TCRdb lists one record per CDR3 protein. The profile shows some 170,000 distinct CDR3 sequences, 55% to 65% of them singletons. The origin of this receptor is a human donor with aplastic anemia. The chain combines TRBV9 with TRBJ2-3, with 10 bases lining up with TRBD2. Source material: sorted CD4+, CD8+, or CD8+CD57+ T cells (not recorded which) from PBMCs. CDR3: CASSAQTSGQSTDTQYF. The CDR3 region has the DNA TGTGCCAGCAGCGCCCAGACTAGCGGGCAGAGCACAGATACGCAGTATTTT.